This T cell receptor beta chain originates from a study of control samples from healthy donors and cancer patients. Using immunoSEQ multiplex PCR, the repertoire was profiled, and TCRdb retains in-frame clones only, with some absent. The sample lists some 170,000 clones; approximately 94% were seen once. Trimming removed 2 bases from V and 7 bases from J; junction bases left unmatched: 3. The length of the CDR3 is 15 residues. Germline CDR1 SGHAT, CDR2 FQNNGV. Source material: PBMCs. This TCR was recovered from a man aged 60 to 69 with colorectal cancer. The gene calls are TRBV11-2 and TRBJ2-3; 13 bases agree with TRBD2. The CDR3 DNA is TGTGCCAGCAGCTTAACTAGCGGGGGGGCGAATACGCAGTATTTT. Protein sequence: CASSLTSGGANTQYF.